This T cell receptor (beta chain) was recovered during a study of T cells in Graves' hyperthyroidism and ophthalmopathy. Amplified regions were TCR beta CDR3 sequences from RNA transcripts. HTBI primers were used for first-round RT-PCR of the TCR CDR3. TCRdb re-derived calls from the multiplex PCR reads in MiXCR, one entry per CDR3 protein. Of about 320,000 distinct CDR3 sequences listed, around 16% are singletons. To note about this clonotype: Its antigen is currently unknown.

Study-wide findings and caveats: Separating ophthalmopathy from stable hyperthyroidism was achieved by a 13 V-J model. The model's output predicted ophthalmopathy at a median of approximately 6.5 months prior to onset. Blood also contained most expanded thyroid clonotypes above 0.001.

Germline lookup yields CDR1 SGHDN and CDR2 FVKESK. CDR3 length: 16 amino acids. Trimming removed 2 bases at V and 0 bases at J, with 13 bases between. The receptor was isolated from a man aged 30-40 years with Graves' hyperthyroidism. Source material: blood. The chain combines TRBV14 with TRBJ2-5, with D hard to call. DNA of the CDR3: TGTGCCAGCAGCCAACTCTATGGAGCGTACCAAGAGACCCAGTACTTC. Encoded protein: CASSQLYGAYQETQYF.